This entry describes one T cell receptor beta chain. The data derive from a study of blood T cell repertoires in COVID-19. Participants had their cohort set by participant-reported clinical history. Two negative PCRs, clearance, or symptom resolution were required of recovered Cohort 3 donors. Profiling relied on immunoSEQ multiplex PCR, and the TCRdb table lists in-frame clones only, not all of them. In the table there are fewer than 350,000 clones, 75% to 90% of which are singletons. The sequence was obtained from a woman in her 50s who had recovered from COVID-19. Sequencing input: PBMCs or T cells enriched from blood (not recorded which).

DNA of the CDR3: TGTGCCAGCAGTTTGCGGACTCCAGATACGCAGTATTTT. Translating it yields CASSLRTPDTQYF. This chain joins TRBV12-3 or TRBV12-4 and TRBJ2-3; D might be TRBD2 (5 bases). The V end lost 3 bases, the J end lost 4 bases, and 8 bases lay between the germline ends. The CDR3 has 13 residues.